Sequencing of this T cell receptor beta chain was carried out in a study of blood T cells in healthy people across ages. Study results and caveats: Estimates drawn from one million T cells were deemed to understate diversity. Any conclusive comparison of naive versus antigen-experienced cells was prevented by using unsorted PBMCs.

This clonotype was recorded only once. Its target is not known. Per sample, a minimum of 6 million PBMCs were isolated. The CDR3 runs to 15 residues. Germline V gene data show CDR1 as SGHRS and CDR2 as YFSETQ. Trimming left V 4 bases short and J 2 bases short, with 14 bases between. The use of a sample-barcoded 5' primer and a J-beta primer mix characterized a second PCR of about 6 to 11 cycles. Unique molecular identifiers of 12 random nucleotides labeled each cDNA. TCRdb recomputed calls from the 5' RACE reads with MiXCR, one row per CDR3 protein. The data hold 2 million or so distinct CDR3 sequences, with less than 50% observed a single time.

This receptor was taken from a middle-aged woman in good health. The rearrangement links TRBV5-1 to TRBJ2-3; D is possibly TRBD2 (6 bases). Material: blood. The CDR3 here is CASSPGGTHTDTQYF. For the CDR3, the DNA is TGCGCCAGCAGCCCAGGAGGGACGCACACAGATACGCAGTATTTT.